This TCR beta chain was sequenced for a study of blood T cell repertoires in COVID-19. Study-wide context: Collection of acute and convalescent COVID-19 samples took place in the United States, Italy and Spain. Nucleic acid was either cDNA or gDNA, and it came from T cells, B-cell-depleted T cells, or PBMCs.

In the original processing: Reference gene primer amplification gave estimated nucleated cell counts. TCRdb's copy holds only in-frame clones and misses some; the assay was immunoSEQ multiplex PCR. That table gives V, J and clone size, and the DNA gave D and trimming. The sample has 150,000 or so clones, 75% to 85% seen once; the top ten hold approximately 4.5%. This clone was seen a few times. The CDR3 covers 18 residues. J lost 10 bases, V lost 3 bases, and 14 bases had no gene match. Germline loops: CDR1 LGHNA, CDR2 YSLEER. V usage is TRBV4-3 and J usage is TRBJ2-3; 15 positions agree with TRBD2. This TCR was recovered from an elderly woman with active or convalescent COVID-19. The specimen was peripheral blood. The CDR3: CASSQTRTSGGVLQAQYF. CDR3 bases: TGCGCCAGCAGCCAGACCAGGACTAGCGGGGGGGTCCTTCAGGCGCAGTATTTT.